Judged by abundance, the clone carrying this T cell receptor beta chain is medium-sized. Its antigen is still unknown. TCRdb re-derived calls from the 5' RACE reads in MiXCR, one entry per CDR3 protein. The sample has around 3,100 distinct CDR3 sequences; 13% are singletons. The sample comes from a study of spatial heterogeneity in lung cancer. Overall study context: Detected sequences consistently included more beta-chain ones than alpha-chain ones.

The sample's time point: sample taken at primary tumor resection. CDR3 length: 14 residues. CDR1 is LNHDA and CDR2 is SQIVND in the germline V gene (reference sequence). With 5 bases removed from V and 4 bases from J, the gap between germline ends came to 11 bases. The study, taken as a whole, reports: Ubiquitous and regional expanded TCR counts tracked ubiquitous and regional nonsynonymous mutations, respectively. It was found that expanded intratumoral alpha and beta TCR counts tracked tumor mutation counts.

The input for sequencing was lung tumor tissue, taken at surgery. The TCR originated in a female donor with early-stage non-small cell lung cancer. The chain is built from TRBV19 and TRBJ2-2; unclear D gene. CDR3 in amino acids: CASSPFGGTGELFF. The CDR3 DNA sequence: TGTGCCAGTAGTCCGTTCGGCGGCACCGGGGAGCTGTTTTTT.